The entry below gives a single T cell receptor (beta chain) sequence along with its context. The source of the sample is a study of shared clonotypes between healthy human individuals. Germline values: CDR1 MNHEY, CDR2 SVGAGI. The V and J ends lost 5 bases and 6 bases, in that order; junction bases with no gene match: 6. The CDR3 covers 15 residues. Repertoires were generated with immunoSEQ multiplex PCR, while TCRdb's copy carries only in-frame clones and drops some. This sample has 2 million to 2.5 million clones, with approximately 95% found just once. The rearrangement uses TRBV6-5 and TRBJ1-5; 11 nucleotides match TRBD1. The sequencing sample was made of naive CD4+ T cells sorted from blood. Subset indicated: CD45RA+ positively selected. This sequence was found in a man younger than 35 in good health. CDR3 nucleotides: TGTGCCAGCAGTCAGGACAGGGGGCCCAGTCAGCCCCAGCATTTT. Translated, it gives CASSQDRGPSQPQHF.